What follows are 32 T cell receptor beta chains derived from one specimen sequenced in a study of technical replicates of blood from a handful of donors. Assay used: immunoSEQ multiplex PCR; TCRdb lists only in-frame clones, some missing. The sample yields around 13,000 clones, about 94% seen once. The sample taken for sequencing was PBMCs. The receptor source for this set is a human donor in good health.

The J gene is TRBJ2-2, the V gene TRBV5-4, with 7 bases that match TRBD1. In germline, CDR1 is SGHNT, CDR2 YYREEE (reference sequence). With V trimmed by 4 bases and J by 5 bases, 11 bases remained unmatched. This CDR3 contains 16 residues. The CDR3 is CASSRGQAGATGELFF. Written as DNA, the CDR3 is TGTGCCAGCAGCCGAGGACAGGCAGGTGCAACCGGGGAGCTGTTTTTT.

This clone was recorded once. This chain links TRBV9 with TRBJ2-5, with D tentatively TRBD2 (6 bases). Germline lookup yields CDR1 SGDLS and CDR2 YYNGEE. The CDR3 is 15 residues long. V dropped 3 bases and J dropped 5 bases, with 17 bases sitting between them. CDR3 residues: CASSGWGGGWETQYF. The CDR3 coding sequence is TGTGCCAGCAGCGGATGGGGCGGAGGGTGGGAGACCCAGTACTTC.

The chain employs TRBV6-1 and TRBJ2-3, with TRBD2 matching 8 bases. The CDR3 has 15 amino acids. The J segment lost 1 base and the V segment lost 3 bases, leaving 3 bases of the junction unmatched. Germline-derived CDR1 and CDR2 are MNHNS and SASEGT. Here the CDR3 DNA reads TGTGCCAGCAGTGATTGGCGGGAGGGCACAGATACGCAGTATTTT. This gives the protein CASSDWREGTDTQYF.

This sequence joins TRBV9 and TRBJ2-7; TRBD2 is a possible D gene (5 bases). The length of the CDR3 is 15 residues. Germline V lookup: CDR1 SGDLS, CDR2 YYNGEE. The ends were cut back, 0 bases at V and 2 bases at J, with 12 bases in the middle. This CDR3 is CASSVGVGATYEQYF. CDR3 nucleotide sequence: TGTGCCAGCAGCGTAGGGGTGGGAGCCACCTACGAGCAGTACTTC.

The chain has TRBV19 and TRBJ2-7, with D possibly being TRBD1 (5 bases). CDR3 length equals 14 residues. From germline, CDR1 is LNHDA and CDR2 SQIVND (reference sequence). Deletions cut 5 bases from V and 2 bases from J, with 13 bases between. The CDR3 region has the DNA TGTGCCAGTAGTCCTGATGACAGACCCTACGAGCAGTACTTC. Residues: CASSPDDRPYEQYF.

The J gene is TRBJ2-2, the V gene TRBV6-4; maybe TRBD1 (6 bases). The germline V gene has CDR1 MRHNA and CDR2 SNTAGT. CDR3 length: 15 amino acids. V dropped 4 bases and J dropped 4 bases, with 13 bases sitting between them. The CDR3 DNA is TGTGCCAGCAGTGGTAGTGCAGGGGCCACCGGGGAGCTGTTTTTT. Protein product: CASSGSAGATGELFF.

This chain joins TRBV5-1 and TRBJ2-7, with D perhaps TRBD1 (5 bases). In germline, CDR1 is SGHRS, CDR2 YFSETQ. Trimming left V 5 bases short and J 5 bases short, with 14 bases between. The CDR3 covers 13 residues. The CDR3 region has the DNA TGCGCCAGCAGACCCGACAGTTCGGACGAGCAGTACTTC. This encodes CASRPDSSDEQYF.

This chain uses TRBV30 with TRBJ2-1; TRBD1 matches at 11 bases. The CDR3 runs to 13 residues. The junction had 2 bases not matched to a gene; V was cut back by 3 bases and J by 7 bases. The germline V gene has CDR1 GTSNPN and CDR2 SVGIG (reference sequence). The DNA of the CDR3 is TGTGCCTGGAGGGGGACAGGGGGAAATGAGCAGTTCTTC. Translation: CAWRGTGGNEQFF.

This chain uses TRBV6-1 with TRBJ2-7; TRBD2 agrees at 7 bases. Germline V gives CDR1 MNHNS, CDR2 SASEGT. Germline trimming cut 4 bases from V and 6 bases from J; bases unmatched to any gene: 9. The CDR3 is 14 residues long. The CDR3 coding sequence is TGTGCCAGCAGTGGGGGGGGGTCCTCCGTCGAGCAGTACTTC. Residues: CASSGGGSSVEQYF.

The J gene is TRBJ1-5, the V gene TRBV15; the match to TRBD1 covers 7 bases. The CDR3 is 21 residues long. Germline V lookup: CDR1 LNHNV, CDR2 YYDKDF (reference sequence). The trim removed 1 base at V and 4 bases at J, leaving 22 bases unmatched. CDR3 bases: TGTGCCACCAGCAGAGCTTGGGGAGACAGGGTGTTGACTAGGCGTAATCAGCCCCAGCATTTT. It encodes CATSRAWGDRVLTRRNQPQHF.

The V and J genes are TRBV14 and TRBJ2-7, with TRBD2 matching 7 bases. The V gene's germline CDR1 is SGHDN and CDR2 FVKESK. The length of the CDR3 is 16 residues. V shed 4 bases and J 6 bases; nucleotides not matched to a gene: 15. The CDR3 loop is CASSPAGLIAGREQYF. CDR3 sequence (DNA): TGTGCCAGCAGCCCCGCCGGGCTCATAGCGGGTCGCGAGCAGTACTTC.

The chain recombines TRBV19 with TRBJ1-5, with 7 bases lining up with TRBD1. V shed 5 bases and J 0 bases; nucleotides not matched to a gene: 4. The CDR3 is made up of 15 amino acids. CDR1 is LNHDA and CDR2 is SQIVND in the germline V gene (reference sequence). CDR3 residues: CASSLGQTSNQPQHF. The CDR3 bases are TGTGCCAGTAGTTTGGGACAGACTAGCAATCAGCCCCAGCATTTT.

This sequence joins TRBV30 and TRBJ2-7, with 8 positions matching TRBD1. CDR3 length: 16 amino acids. Germline CDR1 is GTSNPN and CDR2 is SVGIG (reference sequence). V was clipped by 0 bases and J by 2 bases; unmatched bases: 9. CDR3 sequence (DNA): TGTGCCTGGAGTGTGAAGACGGCAGGGGGCACCTACGAGCAGTACTTC. Protein: CAWSVKTAGGTYEQYF.

V is TRBV13 and J is TRBJ1-5; 8 bases map to TRBD1. CDR3 length: 16 residues. V was pared by 0 bases and J by 4 bases, with 5 bases of the junction left unmatched. Germline values: CDR1 PRHDT, CDR2 FYEKMQ (reference sequence). The CDR3 spells CASSLGPRQGNQPQHF. CDR3 DNA: TGTGCCAGCAGCTTAGGGCCGCGACAGGGGAATCAGCCCCAGCATTTT.

The chain has TRBV2 and TRBJ2-3; TRBD2 agrees at 8 bases. The germline gives CDR1 SNHLY, CDR2 FYNNEI. J was trimmed by 5 bases and V by 7 bases; bases with no gene match: 11. The CDR3 spans 15 residues. CDR3 sequence: CASTNAGLAGDTQYF. The CDR3 nucleotides are TGTGCCAGCACCAACGCTGGGCTAGCGGGAGATACGCAGTATTTT.

This chain connects TRBV5-4 to TRBJ1-2, with D maybe TRBD1 (6 bases). CDR1 is SGHNT, CDR2 YYREEE, per germline (reference sequence). V gave up 4 bases and J gave up 4 bases, with 8 bases separating them. The CDR3 covers 12 residues. Written as DNA, the CDR3 is TGTGCCAGCAGCCGGGACACCTATGGCTACACCTTC. Translating gives CASSRDTYGYTF.

This chain uses TRBV2 with TRBJ2-1; a possible D gene is TRBD2 (7 bases). Germline V gene data show CDR1 as SNHLY and CDR2 as FYNNEI. The V end lost 1 base, the J end lost 9 bases, and 19 bases lay between the germline ends. The CDR3 has 16 residues. CDR3 amino acids: CASSEDLTTAGAEQFF. The CDR3 region has the DNA TGTGCCAGCAGTGAAGATTTGACGACCGCGGGGGCTGAGCAGTTCTTC. The variable domain in full, completed from reference TRBV2 and TRBJ2-1, reads EPEVTQTPSHQVTQMGQEVILRCVPISNHLYFYWYRQILGQKVEFLVSFYNNEISEKSEIFDDQFSVERPDGSNFTLKIRSTKLEDSAMYFCASSEDLTTAGAEQFFGPGTRLTVL.

The chain is built from TRBV6-5 and TRBJ1-2; TRBD1 matches 9 bases. CDR1 and CDR2 (germline): MNHEY, SVGAGI. The CDR3 spans 15 residues. With V trimmed by 0 bases and J by 4 bases, 3 bases remained unmatched. CDR3 protein: CASSYSLQGAYGYTF. Here the CDR3 DNA reads TGTGCCAGCAGTTACTCCCTACAGGGGGCCTATGGCTACACCTTC.

V and J are TRBV10-2 and TRBJ2-3; 14 bases are a match to TRBD2. Germline CDR1 and CDR2: WSHSY and SAAADI. With V trimmed by 5 bases and J by 3 bases, 4 bases remained unmatched. The CDR3 runs to 16 residues. CDR3 sequence reads: CASSFGLAGGTDTQYF. CDR3 in DNA: TGCGCCAGCAGTTTCGGACTAGCGGGAGGTACAGATACGCAGTATTTT.

The rearrangement uses TRBV12-2 and TRBJ2-2; the listed D gene, TRBD2, was not tested against the DNA. TRBV12-2 is a known pseudogene. This CDR3 has 17 residues. The CDR3 loop reads CASRLTPRGSHTGELFF. CDR3 nucleotides: TGTGCAAGTCGCTTGACCCCCCGGGGGTCCCACACCGGGGAGCTGTTTTTT.

The chain couples TRBV4-1 to TRBJ2-2, with D perhaps matching TRBD2 (5 bases). Germline V gene data show CDR1 as MGHRA and CDR2 as YSYEKL. The CDR3 runs to 17 residues. V lost 0 bases to trimming and J lost 3 bases, with 14 bases between them. The CDR3 DNA reads TGCGCCAGCAGCCAAGATTCTTCCGGGGTAGACACCGGGGAGCTGTTTTTT. This codes for CASSQDSSGVDTGELFF.

J is TRBJ1-5 and V is TRBV2, with TRBD1 matching 9 bases. The V gene end was trimmed by 8 bases and the J gene end by 4 bases; junction bases not matched to a gene: 6. The CDR3 spans 14 residues. Germline lookup yields CDR1 SNHLY and CDR2 FYNNEI. The CDR3 coding sequence is TGTGCCAGCTGGGGACAGGGCTCAAATCAGCCCCAGCATTTT. The encoded protein is CASWGQGSNQPQHF.

The chain recombines TRBV6-1 with TRBJ2-5; D might be TRBD1 (7 bases). Trimming shortened V by 6 bases and J by 4 bases, and 12 bases separated the two germline ends. CDR1 and CDR2 from the germline V gene are MNHNS and SASEGT. CDR3 length equals 13 residues. The CDR3 spells CASSQGGGETQYF. CDR3 sequence (DNA): TGTGCCAGCAGCCAGGGGGGTGGAGAGACCCAGTACTTC.

The chain couples TRBV6-5 to TRBJ2-7; possible D gene TRBD1, 5 bases. Trimming removed 2 bases at V and 5 bases at J, with 10 bases between. The germline CDR1 and CDR2 sequences are MNHEY and SVGAGI. This CDR3 has 13 residues. CDR3 nucleotides: TGTGCCAGCAGTTACGCCCGGACAAACGAGCAGTACTTC. It encodes CASSYARTNEQYF.

The chain carries TRBV9 and TRBJ2-1; D gene unclear. With 0 bases removed from V and 2 bases from J, the gap between germline ends came to 9 bases. The length of the CDR3 is 15 residues. Per germline, CDR1 SGDLS and CDR2 YYNGEE. CDR3 in DNA: TGTGCCAGCAGCGTAGGGGTTAGCACCTACAATGAGCAGTTCTTC. This translates into CASSVGVSTYNEQFF.

The chain has TRBV5-1 and TRBJ2-5; D is perhaps TRBD2 (6 bases). The V gene lost 5 bases and the J gene lost 5 bases, with 19 bases spanning the gap. This CDR3 has 15 residues. Germline V gene sequence: CDR1 SGHRS, CDR2 YFSETQ. CDR3 sequence: CASSTGRGTRETQYF. CDR3 sequence (DNA): TGCGCCAGCAGTACCGGACGGGGGACGCGGGAGACCCAGTACTTC.

This clone was seen only a few times. The chain is built from TRBV6-1 and TRBJ2-7; weak D call: TRBD1 (6 bases). The CDR3 runs 15 residues. Trimming cost V 3 bases and J 5 bases, with 17 bases left between them. Germline V gives CDR1 MNHNS, CDR2 SASEGT. The CDR3 loop is CASSDLAGEGHEQYF. CDR3 coding DNA: TGTGCCAGCAGTGATTTAGCAGGGGAAGGCCACGAGCAGTACTTC.

This chain uses TRBV5-6 with TRBJ2-3; 8 bases fit TRBD1. This CDR3 is built from 18 residues. The ends lost 0 bases at V and 2 bases at J; junction bases unmatched: 11. The V gene's germline CDR1 is SGHDT and CDR2 YYEEEE. The CDR3 is CASSLAGRGLPTTDTQYF. CDR3 DNA sequence: TGTGCCAGCAGCTTGGCGGGCAGGGGGCTTCCCACCACAGATACGCAGTATTTT.

V is TRBV6-1 and J is TRBJ2-2, with a possible D match to TRBD1 (6 bases). With 7 bases removed from V and 0 bases from J, the gap between germline ends came to 9 bases. The CDR3 runs 14 residues. The germline V gene encodes CDR1 MNHNS and CDR2 SASEGT. CDR3 nucleotide sequence: TGTGCCAGCAAAGGGACATCGAACACCGGGGAGCTGTTTTTT. Translated: CASKGTSNTGELFF.

The chain joins TRBV2 to TRBJ2-5; D might be TRBD1 (6 bases). The CDR3 is 14 residues long. V was pared by 8 bases and J by 1 base, with 14 bases between. Germline V gene lookup returns CDR1 SNHLY and CDR2 FYNNEI. CDR3 protein: CASQGTNIQETQYF. The CDR3 nucleotides read TGTGCCAGCCAAGGGACAAACATCCAAGAGACCCAGTACTTC.

The V and J genes are TRBV25-1 and TRBJ2-7; TRBD2 matches 11 bases. Trimming took 6 bases from V and 0 from J; bases not matched to a gene: 10. This CDR3 is built from 17 residues. CDR1 and CDR2 from the germline V gene are MGHDK and SYGVNS. The CDR3 is CASSLSGLAGLSYEQYF. DNA of the CDR3: TGTGCCAGCAGCCTCTCAGGACTAGCGGGCCTCTCCTACGAGCAGTACTTC.

The chain uses TRBV6-1 and TRBJ2-1, with D possibly matching TRBD1 (5 bases). V was cut by 9 bases and J by 4 bases, with 19 bases left in between. Germline values: CDR1 MNHNS, CDR2 SASEGT. CDR3 length: 15 residues. In DNA form, the CDR3 reads TGTGCCAGTACCTCTCCTCAGACAGTATACAATGAGCAGTTCTTC. Its protein product is CASTSPQTVYNEQFF.